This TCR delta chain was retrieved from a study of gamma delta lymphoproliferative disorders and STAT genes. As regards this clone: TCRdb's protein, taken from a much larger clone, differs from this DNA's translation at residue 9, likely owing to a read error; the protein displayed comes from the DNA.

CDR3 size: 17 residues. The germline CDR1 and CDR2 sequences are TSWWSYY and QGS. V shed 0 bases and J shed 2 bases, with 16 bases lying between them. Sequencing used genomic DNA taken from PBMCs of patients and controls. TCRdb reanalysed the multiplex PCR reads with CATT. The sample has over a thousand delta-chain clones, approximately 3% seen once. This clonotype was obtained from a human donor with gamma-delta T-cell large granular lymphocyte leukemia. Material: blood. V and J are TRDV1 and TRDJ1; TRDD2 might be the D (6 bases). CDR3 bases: TGTGCTCTTGGGGAACTCCTCGTTCTTCCTGCAACCGATAAACTCATCTTT. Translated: CALGELLVLPATDKLIF.